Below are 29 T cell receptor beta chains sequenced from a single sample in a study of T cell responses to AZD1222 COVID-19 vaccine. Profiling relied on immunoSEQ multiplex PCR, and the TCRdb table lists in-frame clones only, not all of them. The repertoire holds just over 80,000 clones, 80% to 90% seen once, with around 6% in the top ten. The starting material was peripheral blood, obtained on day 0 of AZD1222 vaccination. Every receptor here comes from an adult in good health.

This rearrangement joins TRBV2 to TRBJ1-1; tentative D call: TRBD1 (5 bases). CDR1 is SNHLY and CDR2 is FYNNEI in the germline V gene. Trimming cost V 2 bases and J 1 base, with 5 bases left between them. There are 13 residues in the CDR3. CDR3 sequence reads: CASSEQGNTEAFF. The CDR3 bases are TGTGCCAGCAGTGAACAGGGGAACACTGAAGCTTTCTTT.

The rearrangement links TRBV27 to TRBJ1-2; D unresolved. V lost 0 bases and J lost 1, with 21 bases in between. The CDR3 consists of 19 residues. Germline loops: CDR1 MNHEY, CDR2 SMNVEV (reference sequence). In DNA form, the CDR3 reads TGTGCCAGCAGTTTATCTGATTGGGTAGGGATAAGATGTAACTATGGCTACACCTTC. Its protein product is CASSLSDWVGIRCNYGYTF.

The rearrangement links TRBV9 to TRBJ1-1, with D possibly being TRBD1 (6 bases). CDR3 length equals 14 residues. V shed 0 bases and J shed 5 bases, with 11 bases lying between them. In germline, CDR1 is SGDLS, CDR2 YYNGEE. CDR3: CASSVVQGETEAFF. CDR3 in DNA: TGTGCCAGCAGCGTAGTACAGGGTGAGACTGAAGCTTTCTTT.

The CDR3 DNA reads TGTGCCAGCAGTCTTATAAACACTGAAGCTTTCTTT. It specifies CASSLINTEAFF. This rearrangement joins TRBV6-5 to TRBJ1-1, with D unresolved. V lost 5 bases to trimming and J lost 2 bases, with 6 bases between them. CDR3 length: 12 amino acids. Germline V gene lookup returns CDR1 MNHEY and CDR2 SVGAGI.

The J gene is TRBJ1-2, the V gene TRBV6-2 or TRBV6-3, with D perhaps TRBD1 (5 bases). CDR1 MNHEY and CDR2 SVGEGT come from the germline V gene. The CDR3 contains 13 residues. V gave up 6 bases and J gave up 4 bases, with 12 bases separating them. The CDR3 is CASSQLGVYGYTF. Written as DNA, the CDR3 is TGTGCCAGCAGCCAACTGGGGGTCTATGGCTACACCTTC.

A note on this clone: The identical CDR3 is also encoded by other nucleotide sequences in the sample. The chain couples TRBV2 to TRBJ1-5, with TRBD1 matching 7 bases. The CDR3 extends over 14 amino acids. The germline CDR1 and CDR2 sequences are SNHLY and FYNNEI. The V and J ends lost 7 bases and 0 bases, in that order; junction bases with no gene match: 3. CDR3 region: CASKGTVSNQPQHF. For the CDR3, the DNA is TGTGCCAGCAAGGGGACAGTTAGCAATCAGCCCCAGCATTTT.

CDR3 residues: CASSRKGATEAFF. CDR3 DNA: TGTGCCAGTAGTAGAAAGGGGGCAACTGAAGCTTTCTTT. The chain carries TRBV19 and TRBJ1-1, with 7 bases aligning to TRBD1. V lost 4 bases, J lost 5 bases, and 4 bases stayed unmatched. The CDR3 runs 13 residues. CDR1 LNHDA and CDR2 SQIVND come from the germline V gene (reference sequence).

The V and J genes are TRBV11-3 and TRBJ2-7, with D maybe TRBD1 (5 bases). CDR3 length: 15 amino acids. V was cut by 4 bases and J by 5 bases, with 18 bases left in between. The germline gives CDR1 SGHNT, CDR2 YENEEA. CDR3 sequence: CASSSPERPDNEQYF. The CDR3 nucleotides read TGTGCCAGCAGCTCCCCGGAGAGGCCGGACAACGAGCAGTACTTC.

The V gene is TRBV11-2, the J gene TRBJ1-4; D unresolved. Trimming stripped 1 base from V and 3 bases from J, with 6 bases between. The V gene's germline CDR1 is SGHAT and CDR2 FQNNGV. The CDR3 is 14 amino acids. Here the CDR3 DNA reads TGTGCCAGCAGCTTAGGGGTGGCTAATGAAAAACTGTTTTTT. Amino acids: CASSLGVANEKLFF.

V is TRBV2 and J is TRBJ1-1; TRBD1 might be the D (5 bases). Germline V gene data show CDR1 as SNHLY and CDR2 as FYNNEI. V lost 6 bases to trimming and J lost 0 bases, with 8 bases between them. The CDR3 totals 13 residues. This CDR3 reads CASSPTVNTEAFF. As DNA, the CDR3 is TGTGCCAGCAGCCCGACAGTGAACACTGAAGCTTTCTTT.

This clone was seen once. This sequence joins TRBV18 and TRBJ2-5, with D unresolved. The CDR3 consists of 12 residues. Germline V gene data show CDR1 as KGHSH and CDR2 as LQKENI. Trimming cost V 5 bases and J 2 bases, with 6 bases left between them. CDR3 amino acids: CASSKQQETQYF. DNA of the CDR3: TGTGCCAGCTCAAAACAGCAAGAGACCCAGTACTTC.

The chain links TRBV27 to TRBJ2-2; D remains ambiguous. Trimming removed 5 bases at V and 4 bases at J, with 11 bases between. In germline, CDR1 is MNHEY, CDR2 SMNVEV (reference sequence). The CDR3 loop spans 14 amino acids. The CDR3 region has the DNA TGTGCCAGCAGTCCAGGATCCGGCACCGGGGAGCTGTTTTTT. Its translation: CASSPGSGTGELFF.

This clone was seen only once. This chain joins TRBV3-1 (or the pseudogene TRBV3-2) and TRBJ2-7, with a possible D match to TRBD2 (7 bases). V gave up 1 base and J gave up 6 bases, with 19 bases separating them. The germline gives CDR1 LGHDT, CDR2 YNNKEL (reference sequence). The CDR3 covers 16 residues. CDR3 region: CASSQGVRGAYVEQYF. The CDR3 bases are TGTGCCAGCAGCCAAGGAGTTCGGGGGGCGTACGTCGAGCAGTACTTC.

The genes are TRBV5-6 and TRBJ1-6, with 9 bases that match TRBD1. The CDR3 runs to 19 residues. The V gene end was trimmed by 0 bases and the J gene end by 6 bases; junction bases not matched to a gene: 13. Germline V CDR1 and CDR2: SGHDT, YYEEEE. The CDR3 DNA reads TGTGCCAGCAGCTTGGGCACAGGGGGCGCGAGGCTTGGTAATTCACCCCTCCACTTT. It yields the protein CASSLGTGGARLGNSPLHF.

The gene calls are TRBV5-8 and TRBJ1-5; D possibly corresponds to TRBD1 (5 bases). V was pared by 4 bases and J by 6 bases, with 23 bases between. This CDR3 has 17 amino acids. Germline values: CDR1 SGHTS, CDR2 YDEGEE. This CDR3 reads CASSRGSVPLGTQPQHF. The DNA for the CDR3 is TGTGCCAGCAGCAGAGGATCTGTACCTTTGGGGACTCAGCCCCAGCATTTT. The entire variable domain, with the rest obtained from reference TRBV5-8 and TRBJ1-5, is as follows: EAGVTQSPTHLIKTRGQQATLRCSPISGHTSVYWYQQALGLGLQFLLWYDEGEERNRGNFPPRFSGRQFPNYSSELNVNALELEDSALYLCASSRGSVPLGTQPQHFGDGTRLSIL.

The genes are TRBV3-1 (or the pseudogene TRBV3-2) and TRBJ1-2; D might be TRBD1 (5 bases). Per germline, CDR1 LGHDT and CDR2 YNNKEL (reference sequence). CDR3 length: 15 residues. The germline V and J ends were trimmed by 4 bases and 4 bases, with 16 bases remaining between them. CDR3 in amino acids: CASSPRGGAVYGYTF. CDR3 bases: TGTGCCAGCAGCCCAAGGGGAGGGGCAGTCTATGGCTACACCTTC.

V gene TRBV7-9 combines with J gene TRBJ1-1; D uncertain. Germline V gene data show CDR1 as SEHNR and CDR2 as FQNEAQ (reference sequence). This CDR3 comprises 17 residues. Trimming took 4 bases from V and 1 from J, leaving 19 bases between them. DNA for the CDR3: TGTGCCAGCAGCTCAACCACGGATCTATTTTGGAACACTGAAGCTTTCTTT. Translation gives CASSSTTDLFWNTEAFF.

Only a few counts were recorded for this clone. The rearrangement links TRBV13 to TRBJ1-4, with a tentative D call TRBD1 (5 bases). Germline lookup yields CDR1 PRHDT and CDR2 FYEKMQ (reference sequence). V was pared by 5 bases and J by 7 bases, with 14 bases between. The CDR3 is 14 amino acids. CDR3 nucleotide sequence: TGTGCCAGCAGCCCGGGGCAGCGAAGTGAAAAACTGTTTTTT. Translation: CASSPGQRSEKLFF. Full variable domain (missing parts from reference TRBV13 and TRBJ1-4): AAGVIQSPRHLIKEKRETATLKCYPIPRHDTVYWYQQGPGQDPQFLISFYEKMQSDKGSIPDRFSAQQFSDYHSELNMSSLELGDSALYFCASSPGQRSEKLFFGSGTQLSVL.

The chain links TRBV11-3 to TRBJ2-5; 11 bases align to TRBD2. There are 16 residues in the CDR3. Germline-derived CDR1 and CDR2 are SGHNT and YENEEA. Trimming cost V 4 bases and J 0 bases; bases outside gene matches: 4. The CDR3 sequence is CASSSRLAGNQETQYF. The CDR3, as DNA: TGTGCCAGCAGCTCGAGACTAGCGGGGAACCAAGAGACCCAGTACTTC.

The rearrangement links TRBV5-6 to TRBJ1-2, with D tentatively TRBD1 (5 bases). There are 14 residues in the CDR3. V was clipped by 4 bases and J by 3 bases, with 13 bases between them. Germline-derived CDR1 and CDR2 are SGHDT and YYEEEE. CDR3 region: CASSPPTGDYGYTF. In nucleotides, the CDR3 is TGTGCCAGCAGCCCCCCAACGGGGGACTATGGCTACACCTTC.

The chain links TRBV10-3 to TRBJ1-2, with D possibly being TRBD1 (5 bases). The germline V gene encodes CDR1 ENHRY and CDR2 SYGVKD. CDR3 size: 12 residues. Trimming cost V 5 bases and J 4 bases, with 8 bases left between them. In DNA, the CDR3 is TGTGCCATCAGTTTTGACAGCTATGGCTACACCTTC. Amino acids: CAISFDSYGYTF.

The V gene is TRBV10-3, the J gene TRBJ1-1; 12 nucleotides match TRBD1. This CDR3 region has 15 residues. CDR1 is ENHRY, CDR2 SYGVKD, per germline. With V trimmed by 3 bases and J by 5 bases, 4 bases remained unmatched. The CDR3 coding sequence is TGTGCCATCAGTGATCCGGGACAGGGGGCGACTGAAGCTTTCTTT. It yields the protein CAISDPGQGATEAFF.

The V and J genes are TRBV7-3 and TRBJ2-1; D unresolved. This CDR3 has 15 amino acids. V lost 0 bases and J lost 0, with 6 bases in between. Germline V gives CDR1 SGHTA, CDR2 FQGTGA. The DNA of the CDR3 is TGTGCCAGCAGCTTAACCAGTAACTCCTACAATGAGCAGTTCTTC. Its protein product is CASSLTSNSYNEQFF.

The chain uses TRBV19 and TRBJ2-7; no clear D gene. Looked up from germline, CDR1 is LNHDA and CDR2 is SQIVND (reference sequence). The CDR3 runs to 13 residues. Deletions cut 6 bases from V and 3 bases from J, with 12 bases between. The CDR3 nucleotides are TGTGCCAGTAGAACTTCAGAGAGCTACGAGCAGTACTTC. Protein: CASRTSESYEQYF.

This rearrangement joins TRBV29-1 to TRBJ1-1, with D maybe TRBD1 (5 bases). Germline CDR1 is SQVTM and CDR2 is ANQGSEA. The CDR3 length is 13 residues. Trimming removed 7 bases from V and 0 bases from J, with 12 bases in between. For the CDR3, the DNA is TGCAGCGCCATACAGGATTTGAACACTGAAGCTTTCTTT. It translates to CSAIQDLNTEAFF.

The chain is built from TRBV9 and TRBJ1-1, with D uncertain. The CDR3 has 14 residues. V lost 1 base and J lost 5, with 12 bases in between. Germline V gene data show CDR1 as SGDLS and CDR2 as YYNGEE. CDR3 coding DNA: TGTGCCAGCAGCGTATCGAACGGGGAGACTGAAGCTTTCTTT. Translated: CASSVSNGETEAFF.

The CDR3: CASSSGLNYGYTF. The CDR3 bases are TGTGCCAGCAGCTCCGGACTAAACTATGGCTACACCTTC. This rearrangement joins TRBV14 to TRBJ1-2; D gene ambiguous. The germline V gene has CDR1 SGHDN and CDR2 FVKESK. Trimming pared 5 bases from V and 2 bases from J, leaving 9 bases between. This CDR3 is 13 amino acids long.

In DNA form, the CDR3 reads TGTGCCAGCGGTGATAGATACGAGCAGTACTTC. Translation gives CASGDRYEQYF. The chain combines TRBV19 with TRBJ2-7; D call uncertain. The CDR3 has 11 residues. V was pared by 9 bases and J by 4 bases, with 10 bases between. CDR1 and CDR2 (germline): LNHDA, SQIVND (reference sequence).

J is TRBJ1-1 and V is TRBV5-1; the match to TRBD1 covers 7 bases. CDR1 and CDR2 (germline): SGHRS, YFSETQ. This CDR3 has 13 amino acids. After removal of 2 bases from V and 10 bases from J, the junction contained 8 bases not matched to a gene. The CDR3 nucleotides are TGCGCCAGCAGCTTCTACAGGGGAGGGGGAGCTTTCTTT. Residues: CASSFYRGGGAFF.